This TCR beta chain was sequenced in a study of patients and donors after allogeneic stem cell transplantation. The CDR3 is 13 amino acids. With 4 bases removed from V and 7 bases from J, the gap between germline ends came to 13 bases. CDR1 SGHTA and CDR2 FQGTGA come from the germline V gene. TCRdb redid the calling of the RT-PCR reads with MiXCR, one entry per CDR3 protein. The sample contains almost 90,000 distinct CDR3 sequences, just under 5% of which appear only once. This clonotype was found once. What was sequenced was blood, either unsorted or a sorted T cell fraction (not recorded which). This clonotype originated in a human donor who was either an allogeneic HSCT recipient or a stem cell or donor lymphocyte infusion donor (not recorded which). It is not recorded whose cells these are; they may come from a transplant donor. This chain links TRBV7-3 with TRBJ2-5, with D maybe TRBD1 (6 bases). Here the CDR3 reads CASSWDNRGTQYF. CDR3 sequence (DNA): TGTGCCAGCAGCTGGGACAACCGTGGGACCCAGTACTTC.